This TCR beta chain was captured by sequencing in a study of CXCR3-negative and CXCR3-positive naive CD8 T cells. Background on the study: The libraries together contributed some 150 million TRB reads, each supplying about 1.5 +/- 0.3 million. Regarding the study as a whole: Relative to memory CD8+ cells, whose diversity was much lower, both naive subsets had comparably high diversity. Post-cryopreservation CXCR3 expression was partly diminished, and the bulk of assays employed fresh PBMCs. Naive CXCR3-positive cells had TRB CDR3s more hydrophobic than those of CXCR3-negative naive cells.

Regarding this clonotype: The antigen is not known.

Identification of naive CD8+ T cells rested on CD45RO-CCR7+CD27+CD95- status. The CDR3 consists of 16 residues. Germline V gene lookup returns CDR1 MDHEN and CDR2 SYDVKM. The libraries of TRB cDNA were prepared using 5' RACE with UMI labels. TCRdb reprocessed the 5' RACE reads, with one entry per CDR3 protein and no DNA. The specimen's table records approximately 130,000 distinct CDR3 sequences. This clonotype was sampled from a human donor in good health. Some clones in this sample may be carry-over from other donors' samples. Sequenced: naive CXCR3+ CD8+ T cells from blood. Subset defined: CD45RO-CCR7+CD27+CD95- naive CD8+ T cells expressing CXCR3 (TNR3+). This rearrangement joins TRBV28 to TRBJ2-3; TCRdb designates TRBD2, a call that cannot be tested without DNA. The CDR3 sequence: CASTNLAGEATDTQYF.